The 15 T cell receptor beta chains below all came from one sample that was sequenced in a study of beta chain features in type 1 diabetes. All of the isolated RNA was reverse transcribed, so expressed TCRB transcripts were sequenced. Only in-frame clones appear in the TCRdb table, and some are missing; sequencing was by immunoSEQ multiplex PCR. This table holds fewer than 900,000 clones, around a sixth found once. The sequencing input was naive CD4+ T cells from blood. The receptors come from a woman under 30 in good health.

The chain employs TRBV7-9 and TRBJ2-1; 8 bases are a match to TRBD2. V shed 5 bases, J shed 9 bases, and the junction held 3 bases outside the gene matches. Germline V lookup: CDR1 SEHNR, CDR2 FQNEAQ (reference sequence). This CDR3 region has 12 residues. Here the CDR3 DNA reads TGTGCCAGCAGCCGGACTAGCTCTGAGCAGTTCTTC. Translated: CASSRTSSEQFF.

In its sample, this clone was seen a few times. The gene calls are TRBV7-9 and TRBJ1-2; perhaps TRBD1 as D (5 bases). V lost 5 bases, J lost 8 bases, and 21 bases lay in between. Germline CDR1 and CDR2: SEHNR and FQNEAQ (reference sequence). This CDR3 is 15 amino acids long. Here the CDR3 reads CASSPIGAMMRGYTF. The DNA for the CDR3 is TGTGCCAGCAGCCCCATCGGGGCAATGATGAGAGGCTACACCTTC.

The chain recombines TRBV11-2 with TRBJ2-1; 7 nucleotides agree with TRBD2. The CDR3 has 18 amino acids. CDR1 is SGHAT and CDR2 is FQNNGV in the germline V gene. Germline trimming cut 5 bases from V and 13 bases from J; bases unmatched to any gene: 26. CDR3 amino acids: CASSPLRLREAGPRTQFF. As DNA, the CDR3 is TGTGCCAGCAGCCCTCTTAGACTTCGGGAGGCCGGCCCAAGAACACAGTTCTTC.

This clone came up a few times. This chain joins TRBV10-3 and TRBJ2-5; either TRBD1 or TRBD2 may supply D (5 bases each). The CDR3 extends over 14 amino acids. V shed 2 bases and J shed 1 base, with 8 bases lying between them. CDR1 ENHRY and CDR2 SYGVKD come from the germline V gene. Here the CDR3 DNA reads TGTGCCATCAGTGAGCGGGACGCCCAAGAGACCCAGTACTTC. Its translation is CAISERDAQETQYF.

The chain combines TRBV7-3 with TRBJ2-5; 8 nucleotides line up with TRBD1. The V segment lost 5 bases and the J segment 5 bases; nucleotides outside the gene matches: 4. The CDR3 length is 13 residues. Germline loops: CDR1 SGHTA, CDR2 FQGTGA. CDR3 sequence (DNA): TGTGCCAGCAGCCGACAGGGGACGGAGACCCAGTACTTC. Its translation is CASSRQGTETQYF.

There are a few counts of this clone. Other DNA sequences in the sample encode the same CDR3. The V and J genes are TRBV18 and TRBJ2-5, with D unclear. Trimming pared 2 bases from V and 3 bases from J, leaving 7 bases between. CDR3 size: 13 residues. Per the germline V gene, CDR1 is KGHSH and CDR2 is LQKENI. The CDR3 DNA sequence: TGTGCCAGCTCACCAGGGCTGGAAGAGACCCAGTACTTC. Amino acids: CASSPGLEETQYF.

The chain couples TRBV10-3 to TRBJ1-6; 7 nucleotides match TRBD1. J lost 8 bases, V lost 0 bases, and 4 bases had no gene match. CDR1 and CDR2 (germline): ENHRY, SYGVKD. The length of the CDR3 is 15 residues. CDR3 sequence: CAISESGTAYSPLHF. The CDR3 nucleotides are TGTGCCATCAGTGAGTCCGGGACAGCCTATTCACCCCTCCACTTT.

This clone has only a few counts. V is TRBV27 and J is TRBJ1-2, with D uncertain. The CDR3 has 13 residues. V was shortened by 4 bases and J by 2 bases, with 8 bases between the two germline ends. CDR1 and CDR2 from the germline V gene are MNHEY and SMNVEV (reference sequence). The CDR3 region is CASSSTANYGYTF. CDR3 coding DNA: TGTGCCAGCAGTTCTACAGCCAACTATGGCTACACCTTC.

The gene calls are TRBV29-1 and TRBJ2-3; D is undetermined. CDR1 and CDR2 from the germline V gene are SQVTM and ANQGSEA. The length of the CDR3 is 10 residues. V lost 3 bases and J 4 bases, leaving 2 bases between the germline ends. The CDR3: CSVDSDTQYF. CDR3 coding DNA: TGCAGCGTTGATTCAGATACGCAGTATTTT.

V usage is TRBV7-9 and J usage is TRBJ2-1; 7 bases map to TRBD2. The CDR3 consists of 15 residues. The V gene end was trimmed by 3 bases and the J gene end by 5 bases; junction bases not matched to a gene: 7. The germline V gene has CDR1 SEHNR and CDR2 FQNEAQ (reference sequence). The CDR3 reads CASSFRGDWNNEQFF. Here the CDR3 DNA reads TGTGCCAGCAGCTTCCGGGGGGACTGGAACAATGAGCAGTTCTTC.

The chain carries TRBV2 and TRBJ2-5; TRBD1 aligns across 10 bases. Trimming cost V 7 bases and J 14 bases; bases outside gene matches: 10. Per germline, CDR1 SNHLY and CDR2 FYNNEI. The CDR3 loop spans 12 amino acids. This CDR3 reads CASNGDDRGQYF. The CDR3 DNA reads as TGTGCCAGCAACGGGGATGACAGGGGGCAATACTTC.

The V call is TRBV27, the J call TRBJ2-7, with 9 bases fitting TRBD1. The CDR3 covers 15 residues. After removal of 3 bases from V and 4 bases from J, the junction contained 7 bases not matched to a gene. Per the germline V gene, CDR1 is MNHEY and CDR2 is SMNVEV (reference sequence). CDR3 nucleotides: TGTGCCAGCAGTTTCGGGGACAGGGTCGAATACGAGCAGTACTTC. This encodes CASSFGDRVEYEQYF.

This clone has just a few counts. The rearrangement joins TRBV6-5 to TRBJ1-5; 8 bases fit TRBD1. The CDR3 contains 15 residues. J lost 2 bases, V lost 6 bases, and 6 bases had no gene match. Germline CDR1 reads MNHEY; CDR2 reads SVGAGI. For the CDR3, the DNA is TGTGCCAGCAGAGCCCAGGGGGCTGGCAATCAGCCCCAGCATTTT. Encoded protein: CASRAQGAGNQPQHF.

V is TRBV18 and J is TRBJ2-7, with D perhaps TRBD1 (5 bases). Germline loops: CDR1 KGHSH, CDR2 LQKENI. This CDR3 is 15 amino acids long. Deletions cut 5 bases from V and 6 bases from J, with 20 bases between. The CDR3 DNA reads as TGTGCCAGCTCAATCCTAGGGGCATACCAGGGCGAGCAGTACTTC. It codes for CASSILGAYQGEQYF.

This chain uses TRBV9 with TRBJ1-4; D may be TRBD1 (5 bases). V shed 3 bases and J shed 7 bases, with 19 bases lying between them. Germline V gene sequence: CDR1 SGDLS, CDR2 YYNGEE. The CDR3 consists of 16 residues. The CDR3 spells CASSAGLGVGTEKLFF. CDR3 DNA sequence: TGTGCCAGCAGCGCTGGGTTGGGGGTAGGGACTGAAAAACTGTTTTTT.